The present entry profiles one T cell receptor (beta chain) with its context. The data derive from a study of blood T cell repertoires in COVID-19. For the study at large: Samples representing acute and convalescent COVID-19 were sourced from the United States, Italy and Spain. Sample material is recorded as cDNA or gDNA derived from T cells, B-cell-depleted T cells, or PBMCs.

Source study methods: The assay estimated nucleated cells by amplifying reference gene primers. Generated by immunoSEQ multiplex PCR, the TCRdb table keeps only in-frame clones and is missing some. The DNA was the basis for D and trimming; V, J and clone size are from that table. The table lists almost 20,000 clones, just over 90% of them singletons. The CDR3 loop spans 16 amino acids. Losses at the gene ends were 4 bases for V and 4 bases for J; bases not matched to a gene: 6. Germline V gene data show CDR1 as KGHDR and CDR2 as SFDVKD. The rearrangement links TRBV24-1 to TRBJ2-6, with 7 nucleotides matching TRBD1. The origin of this receptor is a woman between 50 and 59 years old with active COVID-19. The sequencing input was peripheral blood. In nucleotides, the CDR3 is TGTGCCACCAGTGACCCACAGGGGCCAGGGGCCAACGTCCTGACTTTC. This gives the protein CATSDPQGPGANVLTF.